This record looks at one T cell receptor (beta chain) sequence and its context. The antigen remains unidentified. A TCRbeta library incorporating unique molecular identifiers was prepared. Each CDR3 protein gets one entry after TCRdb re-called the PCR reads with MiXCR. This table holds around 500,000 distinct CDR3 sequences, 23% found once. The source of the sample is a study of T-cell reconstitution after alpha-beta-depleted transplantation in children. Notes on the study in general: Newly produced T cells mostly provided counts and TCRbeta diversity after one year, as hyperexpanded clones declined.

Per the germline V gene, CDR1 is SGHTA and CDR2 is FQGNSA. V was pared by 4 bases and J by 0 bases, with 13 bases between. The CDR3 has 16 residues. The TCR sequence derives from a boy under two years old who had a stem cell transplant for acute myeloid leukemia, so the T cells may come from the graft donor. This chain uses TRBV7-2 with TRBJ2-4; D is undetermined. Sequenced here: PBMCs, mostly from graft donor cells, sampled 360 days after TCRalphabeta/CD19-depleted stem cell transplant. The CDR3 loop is CASSCPLRLAKNIQYF. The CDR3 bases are TGTGCCAGCAGCTGCCCCCTTAGGCTAGCCAAAAACATTCAGTACTTC.